The next 26 T cell receptor beta chains were all read from a single sample in a study of cytomegalovirus exposure and HLA in healthy donors (dated 2017 in TCRdb). Libraries were constructed by the immunoSEQ multiplex PCR assay. For the multiplex PCR, a mixture combining 60 forward primers for TCR Vbeta segments and 13 reverse primers for TCR Jbeta segments was used. TCRdb stores this immuneACCESS table with in-frame sequences only. Part of the clones is absent; in the studies checked, under half of the shortfall reflects unresolved V genes, and no reason is known for the rest. Counted in this sample were some 87,000 clones; around three quarters of them appeared once. Of the sample, roughly 22% falls within the top ten clones. Specimen: PBMCs. The receptor source for this set is a middle-aged woman in good health and CMV-seropositive.

The chain has TRBV19 and TRBJ1-2; D gene ambiguous. Trimming took off 3 bases at V and 7 bases at J, with 9 bases between the two ends. CDR1 and CDR2 from the germline V gene are LNHDA and SQIVND (reference sequence). The CDR3 is 12 residues long. The CDR3 sequence: CASSIEARGYTF. CDR3 nucleotides: TGTGCCAGTAGTATCGAAGCCCGTGGCTACACCTTC.

The rearrangement uses TRBV9 and TRBJ2-7, with TRBD2 matching 7 bases. The V and J ends lost 2 bases and 5 bases, in that order; junction bases with no gene match: 10. Germline CDR1 reads SGDLS; CDR2 reads YYNGEE. The length of the CDR3 is 15 residues. The CDR3 sequence: CASSVAAGVNDEQYF. As DNA, the CDR3 is TGTGCCAGCAGCGTCGCCGCGGGGGTTAACGACGAGCAGTACTTC.

The rearrangement uses TRBV6-5 and TRBJ2-1; D is perhaps TRBD2 (6 bases). V dropped 10 bases and J dropped 3 bases, with 16 bases sitting between them. The CDR3 has 14 residues. Per the germline V gene, CDR1 is MNHEY and CDR2 is SVGAGI. CDR3 sequence: CATSRGGIYNEQFF. The CDR3 DNA sequence: TGTGCCACCTCAAGGGGCGGGATCTACAATGAGCAGTTCTTC.

The chain combines TRBV28 with TRBJ1-5; TRBD1 aligns across 12 bases. The germline CDR1 and CDR2 sequences are MDHEN and SYDVKM. V shed 7 bases, J shed 6 bases, and the junction held 7 bases outside the gene matches. This CDR3 region has 15 residues. The CDR3 reads CASKTGTGGSQPQHF. CDR3 nucleotide sequence: TGTGCCAGCAAAACCGGGACAGGGGGCAGTCAGCCCCAGCATTTT.

This chain uses TRBV5-6 with TRBJ1-5; 10 bases match TRBD1. The CDR3 sequence is 16 residues long. Germline lookup yields CDR1 SGHDT and CDR2 YYEEEE. The J segment lost 2 bases and the V segment lost 2 bases, leaving 4 bases of the junction unmatched. The DNA of the CDR3 is TGTGCCAGCAGCTTTGGGACAGGGGCGGGCAATCAGCCCCAGCATTTT. Amino acids: CASSFGTGAGNQPQHF.

This chain joins TRBV30 and TRBJ1-1; no clear D. The CDR3 covers 13 residues. The V gene lost 2 bases and the J gene lost 1 base, with 8 bases spanning the gap. Germline lookup yields CDR1 GTSNPN and CDR2 SVGIG (reference sequence). In nucleotides, the CDR3 is TGTGCCTGGAGTACAAACAAGAACACTGAAGCTTTCTTT. Protein sequence: CAWSTNKNTEAFF. Using reference TRBV30 and TRBJ1-1 for the parts outside the CDR3, the full variable domain is SQTIHQWPATLVQPVGSPLSLECTVEGTSNPNLYWYRQAAGRGLQLLFYSVGIGQISSEVPQNLSASRPQDRQFILSSKKLLLSDSGFYLCAWSTNKNTEAFFGQGTRLTVV.

This clone was seen a few times. V gene TRBV6-5 combines with J gene TRBJ1-1, with D perhaps TRBD1 (6 bases). Germline V gives CDR1 MNHEY, CDR2 SVGAGI. V lost 8 bases, J lost 5 bases, and 21 bases lay in between. The CDR3 spans 15 residues. CDR3 DNA sequence: TGTGCCAGCCTAGGACGGGGGGCTAAAAGGACTGAAGCTTTCTTT. As protein: CASLGRGAKRTEAFF.

This clone was detected once. This chain uses TRBV7-9 with TRBJ1-1; the D is unclear. Germline-derived CDR1 and CDR2 are SEHNR and FQNEAQ (reference sequence). Trimming left V 1 base short and J 0 bases short, with 12 bases between. The CDR3 covers 16 residues. CDR3: CASSLGSGNLNTEAFF. The CDR3 nucleotides read TGTGCCAGCAGCTTAGGCAGCGGCAACTTGAACACTGAAGCTTTCTTT.

The gene calls are TRBV29-1 and TRBJ2-2; 10 nucleotides agree with TRBD2. The CDR3 covers 15 residues. The ends lost 4 bases at V and 0 bases at J; junction bases unmatched: 2. Per germline, CDR1 SQVTM and CDR2 ANQGSEA. The CDR3 region has the DNA TGCAGCGTTGTCACTAGCGGGACGAACACCGGGGAGCTGTTTTTT. It encodes CSVVTSGTNTGELFF.

This rearrangement joins TRBV5-6 to TRBJ2-7; D is perhaps TRBD2 (6 bases). The CDR3 totals 13 residues. Trimming stripped 3 bases from V and 1 base from J, with 8 bases between. Germline CDR1 SGHDT, CDR2 YYEEEE. The CDR3 sequence is CASSWGTSYEQYF. The CDR3 DNA sequence: TGTGCCAGCAGCTGGGGGACTTCCTACGAGCAGTACTTC.

The chain carries TRBV11-1 and TRBJ2-5; TRBD1 agrees at 7 bases. The CDR3 covers 14 residues. J lost 5 bases, V lost 5 bases, and 8 bases had no gene match. CDR1 and CDR2 from the germline V gene are SGHAT and FQDESV (reference sequence). CDR3 in DNA: TGTGCCAGCAGCGTCGACAGGGATGAGGAGACCCAGTACTTC. Protein sequence: CASSVDRDEETQYF.

This sequence joins TRBV5-1 and TRBJ2-5; TRBD2 aligns across 13 bases. The germline V gene has CDR1 SGHRS and CDR2 YFSETQ. This CDR3 contains 16 residues. V was pared by 4 bases and J by 4 bases, with 7 bases of the junction left unmatched. CDR3 sequence: CASSPYRTSGGETQYF. CDR3 nucleotide sequence: TGCGCCAGCAGCCCTTACCGGACTAGCGGGGGAGAGACCCAGTACTTC.

The rearrangement joins TRBV5-1 to TRBJ2-1, with 8 nucleotides matching TRBD2. V shed 0 bases, J shed 3 bases, and the junction held 8 bases outside the gene matches. From germline, CDR1 is SGHRS and CDR2 YFSETQ. CDR3 size: 17 residues. DNA of the CDR3: TGCGCCAGCAGCTTGGCCGGGGGACTAGGTGGCTACAATGAGCAGTTCTTC. Protein product: CASSLAGGLGGYNEQFF.

This clone turned up a few times. This sequence joins TRBV5-1 and TRBJ2-7; no clear D. The CDR3 sequence is 15 residues long. Germline CDR1 SGHRS, CDR2 YFSETQ. Trimming left V 1 base short and J 2 bases short, with 13 bases between. CDR3 loop: CASSLRPGITYEQYF. The CDR3, as DNA: TGCGCCAGCAGCTTGCGCCCAGGAATTACCTACGAGCAGTACTTC.

The rearrangement links TRBV5-6 to TRBJ1-2; a possible D gene is TRBD1 (6 bases). With 4 bases removed from V and 7 bases from J, the gap between germline ends came to 14 bases. The CDR3 extends over 13 amino acids. Germline lookup yields CDR1 SGHDT and CDR2 YYEEEE. The chain's CDR3 is CASSADSLAGYTF. As DNA, the CDR3 is TGTGCCAGCAGCGCGGACAGCCTTGCTGGCTACACCTTC.

V gene TRBV2 combines with J gene TRBJ2-3, with a tentative D call TRBD2 (6 bases). The CDR3 totals 15 residues. Germline values: CDR1 SNHLY, CDR2 FYNNEI. Between the trimmed V and J ends, which lost 6 bases and 4 bases, there was a span of 17 bases. The CDR3 spells CASSGSRLGADTQYF. Written as DNA, the CDR3 is TGTGCCAGCAGCGGTTCGAGACTAGGCGCAGATACGCAGTATTTT.

This rearrangement joins TRBV30 to TRBJ1-2, with 7 bases fitting TRBD1. The CDR3 is 14 amino acids. Germline V gene lookup returns CDR1 GTSNPN and CDR2 SVGIG (reference sequence). V lost 4 bases, J lost 2 bases, and 7 bases stayed unmatched. The CDR3 nucleotides read TGTGCCTGGAACCGACAGGGCCGAAACTATGGCTACACCTTC. As protein: CAWNRQGRNYGYTF.

The chain uses TRBV6-1 and TRBJ1-3, with unresolved D. V lost 6 bases, J lost 11 bases, and 17 bases lay in between. This CDR3 spans 13 amino acids. CDR1 MNHNS and CDR2 SASEGT come from the germline V gene. This CDR3 is CASRDLSPNPIYF. The DNA of the CDR3 is TGTGCCAGCAGAGACTTGAGCCCCAACCCCATATATTTT.

The rearrangement uses TRBV7-9 and TRBJ2-3; D gene ambiguous. The CDR3 spans 14 residues. The ends were cut back, 5 bases at V and 3 bases at J, with 12 bases in the middle. The germline CDR1 and CDR2 sequences are SEHNR and FQNEAQ (reference sequence). The CDR3 DNA reads as TGTGCCAGCAGCCCGAGCCCCGCGACAGATACGCAGTATTTT. Its translation is CASSPSPATDTQYF.

The chain recombines TRBV6-5 with TRBJ1-2; D call uncertain. Trimming pared 4 bases from V and 3 bases from J, leaving 15 bases between. Germline CDR1 is MNHEY and CDR2 is SVGAGI. CDR3 length: 15 residues. The CDR3 nucleotides read TGTGCCAGCAGTTCCCCCGAGGGCGGCGACTATGGCTACACCTTC. It codes for CASSSPEGGDYGYTF.

The chain is built from TRBV15 and TRBJ1-1; a weak D match, TRBD1 (6 bases). V gave up 1 base and J gave up 6 bases, with 21 bases separating them. CDR3 size: 17 residues. From germline, CDR1 is LNHNV and CDR2 YYDKDF (reference sequence). CDR3 DNA: TGTGCCACCAGCAGAGCGCTGGGCCAGGGGCCCGGGTCTGAAGCTTTCTTT. Residues: CATSRALGQGPGSEAFF.

CDR3 region: CASRRRESSYNEQFF. The CDR3 DNA reads as TGTGCCAGCAGGCGTCGGGAAAGCTCCTACAATGAGCAGTTCTTC. V usage is TRBV5-6 and J usage is TRBJ2-1, with a possible D match to TRBD2 (5 bases). The germline V gene has CDR1 SGHDT and CDR2 YYEEEE. Trimming took off 5 bases at V and 0 bases at J, with 12 bases between the two ends. This CDR3 spans 15 amino acids.

The rearrangement links TRBV5-6 to TRBJ2-3, with TRBD1 matching over 7 bases. V was clipped by 3 bases and J by 6 bases; unmatched bases: 10. Germline V gene lookup returns CDR1 SGHDT and CDR2 YYEEEE. This CDR3 has 15 amino acids. CDR3 coding DNA: TGTGCCAGCAGCTGGGACAGACGCATAACTGATACGCAGTATTTT. Encoded protein: CASSWDRRITDTQYF.

V usage is TRBV25-1 and J usage is TRBJ2-3; perhaps TRBD2 as D (6 bases). The CDR3 loop spans 15 amino acids. Per germline, CDR1 MGHDK and CDR2 SYGVNS. Trimming removed 5 bases from V and 3 bases from J, with 15 bases in between. The CDR3 here is CASSLAGSWTDTQYF. The CDR3 DNA reads as TGTGCCAGCAGTCTTGCCGGGAGTTGGACAGATACGCAGTATTTT.

The V call is TRBV28, the J call TRBJ1-3; D possibly corresponds to TRBD1 (6 bases). Germline-derived CDR1 and CDR2 are MDHEN and SYDVKM. V was pared by 6 bases and J by 3 bases, with 18 bases between. The CDR3 length is 16 residues. This chain's CDR3 is CASSYQGGGSGNTIYF. CDR3 coding DNA: TGTGCCAGCAGCTACCAAGGGGGGGGAAGTGGAAACACCATATATTTT.

This clone was observed a single time. The chain has TRBV7-9 and TRBJ1-4; D perhaps matches TRBD1 (5 bases). In germline, CDR1 is SEHNR, CDR2 FQNEAQ (reference sequence). The V end lost 4 bases, the J end lost 7 bases, and 7 bases lay between the germline ends. The CDR3 totals 12 residues. Written as DNA, the CDR3 is TGTGCCAGCAGCTCGGGGGTTGAAAAACTGTTTTTT. Translated, it gives CASSSGVEKLFF. The entire variable domain, with the rest obtained from reference TRBV7-9 and TRBJ1-4, is as follows: DTGVSQNPRHKITKRGQNVTFRCDPISEHNRLYWYRQTLGQGPEFLTYFQNEAQLEKSRLLSDRFSAERPKGSFSTLEIQRTEQGDSAMYLCASSSGVEKLFFGSGTQLSVL.